A single sample gave rise to the 16 T cell receptor beta chains below, sequenced in a study of lymphopenia after photon versus proton radiotherapy (dated by TCRdb to between 2018 and 2020). Library prep was done by the immunoSEQ multiplex PCR assay. TCRdb obtained this table from immuneACCESS and retained in-frame rearrangements with V and J assigned. These tables miss some clones; where compared with another copy, unresolved V genes account for less than half of the shortfall, and the remainder is unexplained. This sample is represented by 20,000 to 25,000 clones; roughly 85% of them were singletons. The ten most abundant clones make up 15% to 20% of the sample. This sample comprised peripheral blood, obtained from a patient treated with photon-based radiotherapy. The receptors shown here come from a man between 60 and 70 years old with pancreatic cancer.

The gene calls are TRBV6-1 and TRBJ1-3, with 9 bases identical to TRBD1. CDR1 is MNHNS and CDR2 is SASEGT in the germline V gene. V was pared by 2 bases and J by 3 bases, with 5 bases of the junction left unmatched. CDR3 size: 16 residues. The CDR3 DNA sequence: TGTGCCAGCAGTGAATACCCGGGACAGGGTGGAAACACCATATATTTT. The encoded protein is CASSEYPGQGGNTIYF.

The chain couples TRBV21-1 to TRBJ1-5; TRBD1 is the table's D call and was not checked against the DNA. TRBV21-1 is a listed pseudogene. The CDR3 runs to 14 residues. CDR3 residues: CASSKRTINQPQHF. CDR3 bases: TGTGCCAGCAGCAAACGGACAATCAATCAGCCCCAGCATTTT.

J is TRBJ2-7 and V is TRBV14; 12 nucleotides agree with TRBD2. Germline trimming cut 1 base from V and 4 bases from J; bases unmatched to any gene: 11. CDR1 is SGHDN, CDR2 FVKESK, per germline. This CDR3 has 18 residues. CDR3 nucleotide sequence: TGTGCCAGCAGCCAAGGTCTAGCGGGGGGGCCATTTGGGTACGAGCAGTACTTC. Translated, it gives CASSQGLAGGPFGYEQYF. Combining the CDR3 with reference TRBV14 and TRBJ2-7 gives the whole variable domain EAGVTQFPSHSVIEKGQTVTLRCDPISGHDNLYWYRRVMGKEIKFLLHFVKESKQDESGMPNNRFLAERTGGTYSTLKVQPAELEDSGVYFCASSQGLAGGPFGYEQYFGPGTRLTVT.

The rearrangement uses TRBV7-8 and TRBJ1-1; possible D gene TRBD1, 6 bases. The CDR3 sequence is 16 residues long. V was cut by 1 base and J by 7 bases, with 19 bases left in between. CDR1 and CDR2 from the germline V gene are SGHVS and FQNEAQ. In DNA form, the CDR3 reads TGTGCCAGCAGCTTAGGACTGGGGGCGATTTATGGTGAAGCTTTCTTT. Amino acids: CASSLGLGAIYGEAFF.

The rearrangement links TRBV6-6 to TRBJ1-5; maybe TRBD1 (5 bases). The CDR3 extends over 16 amino acids. The germline gives CDR1 MNHNY, CDR2 SVGAGI (reference sequence). V dropped 2 bases and J dropped 2 bases, with 13 bases sitting between them. CDR3 DNA sequence: TGTGCCAGCAGTTACCCCTTGACGGGGGGCAATCAGCCCCAGCATTTT. This translates into CASSYPLTGGNQPQHF.

The rearrangement uses TRBV30 and TRBJ1-2, with D unclear. The V and J ends lost 2 bases and 5 bases respectively, with 9 bases between them. The germline gives CDR1 GTSNPN, CDR2 SVGIG (reference sequence). This CDR3 spans 12 amino acids. The CDR3 reads CAWSPGVYGYTF. CDR3 DNA sequence: TGTGCCTGGAGTCCCGGGGTTTATGGCTACACCTTC.

The gene calls are TRBV11-2 and TRBJ2-6; D is unresolved. Germline V lookup: CDR1 SGHAT, CDR2 FQNNGV. The CDR3 contains 13 residues. V was cut by 1 base and J by 3 bases, with 1 base left in between. In DNA form, the CDR3 reads TGTGCCAGCAGCTTAGGTGGGGCCAACGTCCTGACTTTC. Its translation: CASSLGGANVLTF. The full variable domain, completed using reference TRBV11-2 and TRBJ2-6, is EAGVAQSPRYKIIEKRQSVAFWCNPISGHATLYWYQQILGQGPKLLIQFQNNGVVDDSQLPKDRFSAERLKGVDSTLKIQPAKLEDSAVYLCASSLGGANVLTFGAGSRLTVL.

The J gene is TRBJ2-3, the V gene TRBV7-2; D is unresolved. Germline V lookup: CDR1 SGHTA, CDR2 FQGNSA. The CDR3 consists of 14 residues. Trimming stripped 1 base from V and 4 bases from J, with 9 bases between. The CDR3 here is CASSLDNWADTQYF. The CDR3 region has the DNA TGTGCCAGCAGCTTAGACAACTGGGCAGATACGCAGTATTTT.

This sequence joins TRBV4-1 and TRBJ2-5; no reliable D call. Trimming removed 1 base at V and 5 bases at J, with 14 bases between. This CDR3 spans 15 amino acids. Per germline, CDR1 MGHRA and CDR2 YSYEKL. The CDR3 DNA reads as TGCGCCAGCAGCCAAGTGGTTTTGGGTGACGAGACCCAGTACTTC. Protein sequence: CASSQVVLGDETQYF.

The CDR3, as DNA: TGTGCCAGCAGTGAGGGGTACACCGGGGAGCTGTTTTTT. Encoded protein: CASSEGYTGELFF. This chain uses TRBV6-1 with TRBJ2-2, with unresolved D. There are 13 residues in the CDR3. V lost 3 bases and J lost 3, with 5 bases in between. CDR1 and CDR2 (germline): MNHNS, SASEGT.

The rearrangement links TRBV30 to TRBJ2-5; D is perhaps TRBD2 (6 bases). The V and J ends lost 2 bases and 2 bases respectively, with 6 bases between them. The CDR3 sequence is 12 residues long. Per germline, CDR1 GTSNPN and CDR2 SVGIG (reference sequence). CDR3 nucleotide sequence: TGTGCCTGGAGTCGGGGGCAAGAGACCCAGTACTTC. Its protein is CAWSRGQETQYF. The complete variable domain, with remaining parts taken from reference TRBV30 and TRBJ2-5, reads SQTIHQWPATLVQPVGSPLSLECTVEGTSNPNLYWYRQAAGRGLQLLFYSVGIGQISSEVPQNLSASRPQDRQFILSSKKLLLSDSGFYLCAWSRGQETQYFGPGTRLLVL.

This clone was detected once. The rearrangement joins TRBV21-1 to TRBJ1-2. TRBV21-1 is described as a pseudogene. This CDR3 has 19 amino acids. DNA for the CDR3: TGTGCCAGCAGCAATCGGGTAGAGGGTCAGCGGGGGAATCCCTATGGCTACACCTTC. It translates to CASSNRVEGQRGNPYGYTF.

The chain links TRBV19 to TRBJ2-7, with a possible D match to TRBD1 (5 bases). CDR1 is LNHDA and CDR2 is SQIVND in the germline V gene (reference sequence). V was trimmed by 3 bases and J by 3 bases, leaving 9 bases between them. This CDR3 spans 13 amino acids. Here the CDR3 reads CASSIRQFYEQYF. CDR3 nucleotides: TGTGCCAGTAGTATCAGACAGTTCTACGAGCAGTACTTC.

The chain links TRBV29-1 to TRBJ1-2; 9 positions agree with TRBD1. Germline CDR1 and CDR2: SQVTM and ANQGSEA. This CDR3 contains 14 residues. With V trimmed by 5 bases and J by 7 bases, 11 bases remained unmatched. The chain's CDR3 is CSVRTDRGMFGYTF. The DNA for the CDR3 is TGCAGCGTTAGAACGGACAGGGGCATGTTTGGCTACACCTTC.

The table lists this clone with a count of one. The V gene is TRBV6-5, the J gene TRBJ2-5; tentatively, D is TRBD1 or TRBD2 (5 bases each). The CDR3 has 15 residues. V lost 7 bases and J lost 3, with 18 bases in between. Germline values: CDR1 MNHEY, CDR2 SVGAGI. The CDR3 protein is CASTMKRGLEETQYF. The CDR3 DNA reads TGTGCCAGCACTATGAAACGGGGCCTGGAAGAGACCCAGTACTTC.

This clone came up a few times. The gene calls are TRBV6-6 and TRBJ2-3; no reliable D call. Germline assignment: CDR1 MNHNY and CDR2 SVGAGI (reference sequence). V was cut by 6 bases and J by 2 bases, with 6 bases left in between. CDR3 length: 12 residues. CDR3: CASSHDTDTQYF. The CDR3 DNA sequence: TGTGCCAGCAGCCATGACACAGATACGCAGTATTTT.